This section outlines one T cell receptor beta chain sequence together with its context. Its antigen is undetermined. This specimen belongs to a study of glioma-infiltrating T cells. The CDR3 consists of 15 residues. Losses at the gene ends were 6 bases for V and 7 bases for J; bases not matched to a gene: 11. The V gene's germline CDR1 is MNHGY and CDR2 SAAAGT. Whole-study findings and limits: CDR3 overlap between tissue and blood was very small. Tissue-blood divergence was below expectation in non-neoplastic patients, above in gliomas.

Amplification of TCR alpha and beta CDR3 regions from RNA used iRepertoire nested multiplex PCR. Input was 100-400 ng of tissue mRNA or PBMC total RNA. TCRdb reprocessed the multiplex PCR reads via MiXCR and lists one record per CDR3 protein. The sample comprises some 190,000 distinct CDR3 sequences, roughly 32% of which are singletons, and 20% to 25% rests with the top ten. Sequenced material: glioma tissue, nonneoplastic brain tissue, or PBMCs (not recorded which). This chain links TRBV6-8 with TRBJ2-1; 8 bases align to TRBD2. This receptor was taken from a human donor with low-grade glioma or glioblastoma, undergoing nonglioma brain surgery, or in good health (not recorded which). The CDR3 bases are TGTGCCAGCAGAGCCGGACCCGGGGGGGTGAATGAGCAGTTCTTC. It encodes CASRAGPGGVNEQFF.